The 13 T cell receptor beta chains given below trace back to one sample, sequenced in a study of blood T cell repertoires in COVID-19. Only in-frame clones appear in the TCRdb table, and some are missing; sequencing was by immunoSEQ multiplex PCR. The sample holds approximately 35,000 clones, about 79% seen once. The sample was peripheral blood. Receptors were obtained from a human donor in a cohort sampled during active COVID-19.

The chain joins TRBV4-2 to TRBJ2-7, with D possibly TRBD1 on 6 matching bases. The germline V and J ends were trimmed by 1 base and 0 bases, with 10 bases remaining between them. Per the germline V gene, CDR1 is LGHNA and CDR2 is YNFKEQ. This CDR3 has 15 amino acids. CDR3 DNA sequence: TGTGCCAGCAGCCAAGCCCCGGACAGCTCCTACGAGCAGTACTTC. Its translation is CASSQAPDSSYEQYF.

The CDR3 region has the DNA TGTGCCAGCAGCTCCCCCCCGGGCGGGGGGTCCAGCACAGATACGCAGTATTTT. As protein: CASSSPPGGGSSTDTQYF. The chain combines TRBV7-2 with TRBJ2-3, with 8 bases that match TRBD2. V was clipped by 4 bases and J by 0 bases; unmatched bases: 12. CDR1 and CDR2 from the germline V gene are SGHTA and FQGNSA. The CDR3 is 18 residues long.

The chain has TRBV10-3 and TRBJ2-3; 8 nucleotides line up with TRBD1. CDR3 length equals 13 residues. The junction had 4 bases not matched to a gene; V was cut back by 6 bases and J by 5 bases. The germline gives CDR1 ENHRY, CDR2 SYGVKD. In nucleotides, the CDR3 is TGTGCCATCAGAACACAGGGGGAAGATACGCAGTATTTT. Amino acids: CAIRTQGEDTQYF.

This clone has only one observation. The genes are TRBV30 and TRBJ1-2; no clear D gene. The CDR3 runs to 15 residues. The ends were cut back, 0 bases at V and 5 bases at J, with 16 bases in the middle. The germline CDR1 and CDR2 sequences are GTSNPN and SVGIG (reference sequence). The CDR3 sequence: CAWSVGRGWKYGYTF. DNA of the CDR3: TGTGCCTGGAGTGTAGGGCGGGGATGGAAGTATGGCTACACCTTC.

J is TRBJ2-3 and V is TRBV10-3; possible D gene TRBD2, 5 bases. The CDR3 extends over 15 amino acids. Trimming stripped 10 bases from V and 3 bases from J, with 20 bases between. Germline V gene lookup returns CDR1 ENHRY and CDR2 SYGVKD. The CDR3 loop is CATLPNPGKTDTQYF. CDR3 sequence (DNA): TGTGCCACCCTACCCAACCCCGGGAAAACAGATACGCAGTATTTT.

V and J are TRBV5-1 and TRBJ2-7, with D hard to call. Per germline, CDR1 SGHRS and CDR2 YFSETQ. The CDR3 sequence is 17 residues long. V lost 0 bases, J lost 2 bases, and 18 bases lay in between. The CDR3 nucleotides are TGCGCCAGCAGCTTGGAGGCGAATAGCCCTAACCCCTACGAGCAGTACTTC. Its protein product is CASSLEANSPNPYEQYF.

V gene TRBV7-9 combines with J gene TRBJ2-2; TRBD1 might be the D (6 bases). V lost 2 bases and J 7 bases, leaving 11 bases between the germline ends. The germline V gene has CDR1 SEHNR and CDR2 FQNEAQ (reference sequence). The CDR3 has 14 amino acids. The CDR3 DNA reads as TGTGCCAGCAGCTTACAGGGGACGGACGGGGAGCTGTTTTTT. Protein: CASSLQGTDGELFF.

The chain has TRBV4-1 and TRBJ2-7, with D unclear. Germline V lookup: CDR1 MGHRA, CDR2 YSYEKL. The length of the CDR3 is 15 residues. V lost 1 base and J lost 0, with 10 bases in between. Here the CDR3 reads CASSQASQPSYEQYF. CDR3 coding DNA: TGCGCCAGCAGCCAAGCGTCACAGCCCTCCTACGAGCAGTACTTC.

The chain has TRBV2 and TRBJ2-7; 14 bases align to TRBD2. The CDR3 consists of 17 residues. The V gene end was trimmed by 6 bases and the J gene end by 6 bases; junction bases not matched to a gene: 13. Per the germline V gene, CDR1 is SNHLY and CDR2 is FYNNEI. CDR3 sequence: CASSACLGLAGGCEQYF. DNA for the CDR3: TGTGCCAGCAGCGCCTGTCTCGGACTAGCGGGGGGATGCGAGCAGTACTTC.

The chain joins TRBV10-3 to TRBJ2-5, with 7 bases identical to TRBD1. The CDR3 has 14 residues. V shed 5 bases, J shed 3 bases, and the junction held 6 bases outside the gene matches. CDR1 ENHRY and CDR2 SYGVKD come from the germline V gene. The CDR3 here is CAISPTGSKETQYF. The CDR3 DNA reads as TGTGCCATCAGTCCGACAGGGTCTAAAGAGACCCAGTACTTC.

By its share, this clone is large. One junction end disagrees with the germline gene, perhaps due to a read error. The chain recombines TRBV25-1 with TRBJ2-7; 11 nucleotides agree with TRBD1. Per the germline V gene, CDR1 is MGHDK and CDR2 is SYGVNS. This CDR3 region has 14 residues. The CDR3 coding sequence is TGTGCCAGCAGTATGGGGACAGGGGGTTCAGGGGTGGACTTC. It translates to CASSMGTGGSGVDF.

In its sample, this clone was seen a few times. This chain links TRBV19 with TRBJ2-2; 7 bases map to TRBD1. CDR1 and CDR2 (germline): LNHDA, SQIVND (reference sequence). V trimming: 6 bases; J trimming: 0 bases; junction bases outside the gene matches: 4. The CDR3 is made up of 15 amino acids. As DNA, the CDR3 is TGTGCCAGTAGGACCGGGACAGCGAACACCGGGGAGCTGTTTTTT. It translates to CASRTGTANTGELFF.

This rearrangement joins TRBV7-9 to TRBJ2-2; TRBD1 agrees at 7 bases. Germline V gives CDR1 SEHNR, CDR2 FQNEAQ (reference sequence). This CDR3 has 14 amino acids. The V gene end was trimmed by 5 bases and the J gene end by 4 bases; junction bases not matched to a gene: 4. The CDR3 bases are TGTGCCAGCAGCCGACGACAGGGCACCGGGGAGCTGTTTTTT. Translation: CASSRRQGTGELFF.